This T cell receptor (beta chain) was identified during a study of identical twins. One entry per CDR3 protein results from TCRdb running MiXCR on the 5' RACE reads. The table lists about 470,000 distinct CDR3 sequences, 20% to 25% of them singletons. The V segment lost 5 bases and the J segment 7 bases; nucleotides outside the gene matches: 8. In germline, CDR1 is SGHAT, CDR2 FQNNGV. The CDR3 is 15 residues long. The data also belong to a second study, concerning T cells expressing NK-cell markers.

Sample: CD4+ T cells sorted from blood. This receptor was obtained from a woman between 18 and 30 years old in good health. The chain carries TRBV11-2 and TRBJ2-2; TRBD1 matches 9 bases. The CDR3 region has the DNA TGTGCCAGCAGCCTCTGGACAGGGGACGACGGGGAGCTGTTTTTT. Its translation is CASSLWTGDDGELFF.